One sample yielded the 32 T cell receptor beta chains listed below, sequenced in a study of CD8 T cells in ankylosing spondylitis. TCRdb re-called the 5' RACE reads with MiXCR, one entry per CDR3 protein. Here the sample spans 130,000 or so distinct CDR3 sequences, approximately 6.8% being singletons. The sample consisted of blood, either unsorted or a sorted T cell fraction (not recorded which). The origin of the receptors is a male donor with ankylosing spondylitis or in good health (not recorded which).

The V and J genes are TRBV5-1 and TRBJ2-5; D is perhaps TRBD1 (5 bases). V lost 0 bases, J lost 1 base, and 10 bases lay in between. The CDR3 covers 15 residues. Per the germline V gene, CDR1 is SGHRS and CDR2 is YFSETQ. The CDR3: CASSLGATVQETQYF. The CDR3 DNA is TGCGCCAGCAGCTTGGGGGCGACAGTCCAAGAGACCCAGTACTTC.

This clonotype was counted at least ten times. J is TRBJ1-5 and V is TRBV28, with a possible D match to TRBD1 (6 bases). The CDR3 consists of 14 residues. The V gene lost 3 bases and the J gene lost 2 bases, with 8 bases spanning the gap. Germline V lookup: CDR1 MDHEN, CDR2 SYDVKM. CDR3 coding DNA: TGTGCCAGCAGTTTTGCAGGGGGCAATCAGCCCCAGCATTTT. This translates into CASSFAGGNQPQHF.

This clonotype has ten or more counts. The genes are TRBV5-1 and TRBJ2-1; the match to TRBD2 covers 11 bases. CDR3 length: 16 amino acids. V trimming: 4 bases; J trimming: 3 bases; junction bases outside the gene matches: 6. Germline-derived CDR1 and CDR2 are SGHRS and YFSETQ. The CDR3 spells CASSTTGTSGYNEQFF. DNA for the CDR3: TGCGCCAGCAGCACCACCGGGACTAGCGGCTACAATGAGCAGTTCTTC. The full variable domain, with the rest looked up from reference TRBV5-1 and TRBJ2-1, is KAGVTQTPRYLIKTRGQQVTLSCSPISGHRSVSWYQQTPGQGLQFLFEYFSETQRNKGNFPGRFSGRQFSNSRSEMNVSTLELGDSALYLCASSTTGTSGYNEQFFGPGTRLTVL.

This clonotype was counted many times. The rearrangement uses TRBV3-1 and TRBJ1-1, with a tentative D call TRBD1 (6 bases). Trimming stripped 0 bases from V and 12 bases from J, with 14 bases between. The length of the CDR3 is 13 residues. Germline V gene data show CDR1 as LGHDT and CDR2 as YNNKEL (reference sequence). Written as DNA, the CDR3 is TGTGCCAGCAGCCAAGATGCCCACAGGGACCCTTTCTTT. Encoded protein: CASSQDAHRDPFF.

This clonotype has just a few counts. The gene calls are TRBV7-9 and TRBJ1-1; 9 bases are a match to TRBD1. The CDR3 runs to 14 residues. V gave up 3 bases and J gave up 4 bases; unmatched junction bases: 3. Germline assignment: CDR1 SEHNR and CDR2 FQNEAQ (reference sequence). The DNA for the CDR3 is TGTGCCAGCAGCTTTGGACAGGGGAGCACTGAAGCTTTCTTT. It encodes CASSFGQGSTEAFF. Looking up the rest from reference TRBV7-9 and TRBJ1-1 gives the full variable domain: DTGVSQNPRHKITKRGQNVTFRCDPISEHNRLYWYRQTLGQGPEFLTYFQNEAQLEKSRLLSDRFSAERPKGSFSTLEIQRTEQGDSAMYLCASSFGQGSTEAFFGQGTRLTVV.

This clonotype was seen repeatedly, ten times or more. The chain is built from TRBV20-1 and TRBJ1-3, with D perhaps matching TRBD1 (6 bases). V was cut by 4 bases and J by 4 bases, with 14 bases left in between. Germline V gene lookup returns CDR1 DFQATT and CDR2 SNEGSKA (reference sequence). The CDR3 extends over 14 amino acids. For the CDR3, the DNA is TGCAGTGCTACTACGGGGGGGCGCGGAAACACCATATATTTT. Protein: CSATTGGRGNTIYF.

This clonotype came up many times. The V and J genes are TRBV10-2 and TRBJ2-2, with 9 nucleotides matching TRBD2. Losses at the gene ends were 3 bases for V and 4 bases for J; bases not matched to a gene: 6. The CDR3 runs 16 residues. Germline CDR1 is WSHSY and CDR2 is SAAADI. The DNA for the CDR3 is TGCGCCAGCAGTGATATAGCGGGGGTTTCCACCGGGGAGCTGTTTTTT. Amino acid sequence: CASSDIAGVSTGELFF.

This clonotype has at least ten counts. The chain links TRBV10-2 to TRBJ1-1; 7 positions agree with TRBD1. After removal of 7 bases from V and 1 base from J, the junction contained 6 bases not matched to a gene. The CDR3 spans 14 residues. Germline V lookup: CDR1 WSHSY, CDR2 SAAADI. The CDR3, as DNA: TGCGCCAGCAATGACCGACAGGGGAACACTGAAGCTTTCTTT. This translates into CASNDRQGNTEAFF.

This clonotype was seen repeatedly, ten times or more. DNA of the CDR3: TGTGCCAGCAGGCTTGGGACTAGCGGGGGGCGTAAGTACAATGAGCAGTTCTTC. Its translation is CASRLGTSGGRKYNEQFF. This chain uses TRBV2 with TRBJ2-1; 15 bases agree with TRBD2. With 6 bases clipped from V and 4 bases from J, the junction kept 10 bases outside the gene matches. CDR3 size: 18 residues. The germline V gene encodes CDR1 SNHLY and CDR2 FYNNEI.

This clonotype was detected many times. The chain has TRBV4-1 and TRBJ2-7; maybe TRBD1 (6 bases). The CDR3 loop spans 16 amino acids. V was cut by 1 base and J by 1 base, with 14 bases left in between. Germline V gene lookup returns CDR1 MGHRA and CDR2 YSYEKL. The CDR3 loop reads CASSQGTGSQSYEQYF. CDR3 coding DNA: TGCGCCAGCAGCCAAGGTACAGGGTCCCAATCCTACGAGCAGTACTTC.

This clonotype has ten or more counts. The CDR3 coding sequence is TGTGCCAGCAGCTTAGGCCCGGGTTTGAACACTGAAGCTTTCTTT. It yields the protein CASSLGPGLNTEAFF. The rearrangement links TRBV7-2 to TRBJ1-1; D gene uncertain. V was trimmed by 1 base and J by 0 bases, leaving 9 bases between them. Per germline, CDR1 SGHTA and CDR2 FQGNSA. The length of the CDR3 is 15 residues.

In the case of this clonotype: This may be a read error: a much more frequent sequence differs by one nucleotide. The chain joins TRBV20-1 to TRBJ2-7, with a weak D call TRBD2 (8 bases). This CDR3 contains 14 residues. Germline CDR1 is DFQATT and CDR2 is SNEGSKA (reference sequence). The V end was cut by 4 bases, the J end by 4 bases, with 17 bases between. CDR3 sequence: CSAMSGGGWYEQYF. CDR3 nucleotides: TGCAGTGCTATGTCGGGAGGGGGCTGGTACGAGCAGTACTTC.

There are many counts of this clonotype. V is TRBV5-1 and J is TRBJ1-1, with D unclear. V lost 0 bases and J 8 bases, leaving 11 bases between the germline ends. This CDR3 has 13 amino acids. CDR1 SGHRS and CDR2 YFSETQ come from the germline V gene. The CDR3 protein is CASSLGTGSEAFF. CDR3 coding DNA: TGCGCCAGCAGCTTGGGAACCGGGAGCGAAGCTTTCTTT. Filled out from reference TRBV5-1 and TRBJ1-1, the complete variable domain reads KAGVTQTPRYLIKTRGQQVTLSCSPISGHRSVSWYQQTPGQGLQFLFEYFSETQRNKGNFPGRFSGRQFSNSRSEMNVSTLELGDSALYLCASSLGTGSEAFFGQGTRLTVV.

The chain links TRBV5-4 to TRBJ1-1, with TRBD1 identical over 7 bases. The ends lost 3 bases at V and 7 bases at J; junction bases unmatched: 3. The CDR3 is 12 residues long. The germline V gene has CDR1 SGHNT and CDR2 YYREEE (reference sequence). Written as DNA, the CDR3 is TGTGCCAGCAGCTGGGACAGCGGTGAAGCTTTCTTT. It is translated as CASSWDSGEAFF.

This clonotype has at least ten counts. CDR3 nucleotides: TGCGCCAGCAGCCAAGGTGGGACCACGGGGACCCAGTACTTC. It encodes CASSQGGTTGTQYF. The rearrangement joins TRBV4-1 to TRBJ2-5, with D perhaps matching TRBD1 or TRBD2 (5 bases each). Trimming removed 1 base at V and 7 bases at J, with 13 bases between. Germline CDR1 MGHRA, CDR2 YSYEKL. This CDR3 spans 14 amino acids.

Ten or more counts support this clonotype. The gene calls are TRBV9 and TRBJ2-7; the match to TRBD2 covers 7 bases. Germline CDR1 is SGDLS and CDR2 is YYNGEE. J gave up 7 bases and V 0 bases, and 10 bases lay outside the gene matches. CDR3 length equals 15 residues. As DNA, the CDR3 is TGTGCCAGCAGCGTAGGTCCTAGCGGAACGGGTGAGCAGTACTTC. It specifies CASSVGPSGTGEQYF.

Concerning this clonotype: A single base separates this from a much larger clone, so it may be a read error. The chain's CDR3 is CCAQRTSEPGETQYF. CDR3 nucleotides: TGCTGTGCTCAGAGGACTAGCGAGCCTGGGGAGACCCAGTACTTC. This chain joins TRBV20-1 and TRBJ2-5; the match to TRBD2 covers 9 bases. Germline V lookup: CDR1 DFQATT, CDR2 SNEGSKA (reference sequence). This CDR3 spans 15 amino acids.

Many counts were recorded for this clonotype. The chain is built from TRBV3-1 and TRBJ1-4; a weak D match, TRBD1 (5 bases). The CDR3 runs to 13 residues. Germline V gene data show CDR1 as LGHDT and CDR2 as YNNKEL (reference sequence). V shed 3 bases and J shed 8 bases, with 10 bases lying between them. In nucleotides, the CDR3 is TGTGCCAGCAGCCACGCCAGGGCGGAAAAACTGTTTTTT. Protein sequence: CASSHARAEKLFF.

This clonotype was counted ten times or more. V and J are TRBV28 and TRBJ2-7, with D perhaps matching TRBD2 (6 bases). The CDR3 is made up of 14 amino acids. V lost 2 bases and J lost 6, with 14 bases in between. CDR1 and CDR2 from the germline V gene are MDHEN and SYDVKM. The CDR3 DNA sequence: TGTGCCAGCAGTTTAACGACCGGGAGTGGCGAGCAGTACTTC. Translation: CASSLTTGSGEQYF.

This clonotype has ten or more counts. The V call is TRBV5-1, the J call TRBJ2-1; maybe TRBD2 (5 bases). In germline, CDR1 is SGHRS, CDR2 YFSETQ. The CDR3 extends over 11 amino acids. V lost 4 bases and J 12 bases, leaving 11 bases between the germline ends. The CDR3 spells CASSNTRAQFF. The DNA of the CDR3 is TGCGCCAGCAGCAACACTAGGGCGCAGTTCTTC.

This clonotype has ten or more counts. The V and J genes are TRBV29-1 and TRBJ2-3; D might be TRBD1 or TRBD2, each matching 6 bases. This CDR3 comprises 14 residues. Trimming took 3 bases from V and 3 from J, leaving 13 bases between them. Germline V gene lookup returns CDR1 SQVTM and CDR2 ANQGSEA. The CDR3 DNA follows: TGCAGCGTTGACTTGGGGGGCGGGACAGATACGCAGTATTTT. It encodes CSVDLGGGTDTQYF.

This clonotype was detected ten times or more. V usage is TRBV12-3 or TRBV12-4 and J usage is TRBJ1-1; TRBD1 is a possible D gene (5 bases). The CDR3 length is 14 residues. Trimming cost V 5 bases and J 1 base, with 11 bases left between them. CDR3 protein: CASSTGLTNTEAFF. DNA for the CDR3: TGTGCCAGCAGTACAGGTTTAACGAACACTGAAGCTTTCTTT.

This clonotype was detected a few times. The chain recombines TRBV5-1 with TRBJ2-7; 9 bases align to TRBD1. The CDR3 spans 16 residues. Per the germline V gene, CDR1 is SGHRS and CDR2 is YFSETQ. V dropped 3 bases and J dropped 0; count of bases not matched to a gene: 7. The DNA of the CDR3 is TGCGCCAGCAGCTCGACCGGGACAGGGAGCTCCTACGAGCAGTACTTC. Its protein product is CASSSTGTGSSYEQYF.

This clonotype appeared many times. This chain links TRBV5-1 with TRBJ2-3, with a tentative D call TRBD2 (6 bases). V lost 4 bases to trimming and J lost 2 bases, with 17 bases between them. The CDR3 runs to 16 residues. Germline V gives CDR1 SGHRS, CDR2 YFSETQ. As DNA, the CDR3 is TGCGCCAGCAGCCCATGGAGGGCCTCTTTCACAGATACGCAGTATTTT. Protein product: CASSPWRASFTDTQYF.

This clonotype has ten or more counts. The chain couples TRBV7-6 to TRBJ2-1, with D possibly matching TRBD1 (6 bases). Trimming took off 4 bases at V and 4 bases at J, with 14 bases between the two ends. The length of the CDR3 is 15 residues. Germline V lookup: CDR1 SGHVS, CDR2 FNYEAQ. The CDR3 sequence is CASSSSVQGYNEQFF. Written as DNA, the CDR3 is TGTGCCAGCAGCTCAAGCGTACAGGGATACAATGAGCAGTTCTTC. Full variable domain (rest looked up from reference TRBV7-6 and TRBJ2-1): GAGVSQSPRYKVTKRGQDVALRCDPISGHVSLYWYRQALGQGPEFLTYFNYEAQQDKSGLPNDRFSAERPEGSISTLTIQRTEQRDSAMYRCASSSSVQGYNEQFFGPGTRLTVL.

Many counts were recorded for this clonotype. J is TRBJ2-7 and V is TRBV7-3; D not resolved. The V end was cut by 0 bases, the J end by 2 bases, with 5 bases between. Germline CDR1 reads SGHTA; CDR2 reads FQGTGA. CDR3 size: 13 residues. CDR3 protein: CASSLTGTYEQYF. CDR3 DNA sequence: TGTGCCAGCAGCTTAACAGGGACCTACGAGCAGTACTTC.

This clonotype was detected only a few times. This chain joins TRBV7-3 and TRBJ1-1; D ambiguous. Germline V gives CDR1 SGHTA, CDR2 FQGTGA. This CDR3 has 15 residues. V lost 1 base, J lost 1 base, and 10 bases lay in between. CDR3 nucleotides: TGTGCCAGCAGCTTAATACCCGGTGGGAACACTGAAGCTTTCTTT. It is translated as CASSLIPGGNTEAFF.

At least ten counts were recorded for this clonotype. V and J are TRBV30 and TRBJ2-7, with D possibly being TRBD2 (5 bases). Germline assignment: CDR1 GTSNPN and CDR2 SVGIG (reference sequence). V dropped 2 bases and J dropped 3 bases, with 14 bases sitting between them. CDR3 length: 14 residues. This CDR3 is CAWSFGRRYYEQYF. The DNA of the CDR3 is TGTGCCTGGAGTTTCGGTAGGAGGTACTACGAGCAGTACTTC.

This clonotype was counted ten times or more. The chain combines TRBV12-3 or TRBV12-4 with TRBJ2-7, with no clear D. This CDR3 comprises 15 residues. Trimming stripped 6 bases from V and 0 bases from J, with 15 bases between. The CDR3 DNA reads TGTGCCAGCAGCCGAGACACTTGGAGCTCCTACGAGCAGTACTTC. It is translated as CASSRDTWSSYEQYF.

This clonotype has at least ten counts. This chain connects TRBV4-1 to TRBJ2-7, with 8 bases fitting TRBD1. With 3 bases clipped from V and 4 bases from J, the junction kept 8 bases outside the gene matches. CDR3 size: 15 residues. Germline V gene lookup returns CDR1 MGHRA and CDR2 YSYEKL. CDR3 sequence: CASSQVTGQEYEQYF. The CDR3, as DNA: TGCGCCAGCAGCCAGGTTACGGGACAGGAGTACGAGCAGTACTTC.

Turning to this clonotype: This may be a read error: a much more frequent sequence differs by one nucleotide. J is TRBJ2-5 and V is TRBV20-1, with 10 bases lining up with TRBD2. The CDR3 is 18 residues long. The germline V gene has CDR1 DFQATT and CDR2 SNEGSKA (reference sequence). CDR3 sequence: CCARELAGDEGFSETQYF. In DNA form, the CDR3 reads TGCTGTGCTAGAGAGCTAGCGGGAGACGAGGGGTTTTCGGAGACCCAGTACTTC.

This clonotype was observed many times. The V and J genes are TRBV10-3 and TRBJ2-2; no firm D call. V lost 4 bases to trimming and J lost 2 bases, with 5 bases between them. This CDR3 contains 13 residues. CDR1 and CDR2 (germline): ENHRY, SYGVKD. The CDR3 nucleotides are TGTGCCATCAGTGGGACCAACACCGGGGAGCTGTTTTTT. Amino acids: CAISGTNTGELFF.